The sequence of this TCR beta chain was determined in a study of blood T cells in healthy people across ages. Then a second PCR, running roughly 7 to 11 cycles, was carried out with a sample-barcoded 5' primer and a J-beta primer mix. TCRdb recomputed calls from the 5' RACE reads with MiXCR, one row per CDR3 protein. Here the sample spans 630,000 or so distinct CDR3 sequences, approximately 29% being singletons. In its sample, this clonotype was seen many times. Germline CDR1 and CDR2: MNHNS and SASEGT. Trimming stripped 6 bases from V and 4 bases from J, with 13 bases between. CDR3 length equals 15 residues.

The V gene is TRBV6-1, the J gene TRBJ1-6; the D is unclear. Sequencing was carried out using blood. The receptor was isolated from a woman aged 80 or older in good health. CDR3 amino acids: CASSEDAGYNSPLHF. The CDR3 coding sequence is TGTGCCAGCAGCGAGGATGCGGGTTATAATTCACCCCTCCACTTT.